This record concerns one TCR beta chain sequence. This record comes from a study of patients and donors after allogeneic stem cell transplantation. The V end was cut by 4 bases, the J end by 6 bases, with 18 bases between. CDR3 length: 15 residues. TCRdb used MiXCR to reprocess the RT-PCR reads, holding one entry per CDR3 protein. Among some 200,000 distinct CDR3 sequences listed, 40% to 45% were seen once. The receptor's source is a human donor who was either an allogeneic HSCT recipient or a stem cell or donor lymphocyte infusion donor (not recorded which). It is not recorded whose cells these are; they may come from a transplant donor. Sequences were obtained from blood, either unsorted or a sorted T cell fraction (not recorded which). V is TRBV12-3 or TRBV12-4 and J is TRBJ1-2; the D gene is possibly TRBD1 (6 bases). CDR3 sequence (DNA): TGTGCCAGCAGTTCCCAGGACAGCGGGGCCCATGGCTACACCTTC. Residues: CASSSQDSGAHGYTF.